These 26 T cell receptor beta chains came from one sample sequenced in a study of shared clonotypes between healthy human individuals. Sequenced by immunoSEQ multiplex PCR; TCRdb stores in-frame clones only, minus some. The sample lists more than 1,200,000 clones; around 98.5% were seen once. The sequencing sample was made of naive CD4+ T cells sorted from blood. As for subset: CD45RA+ positively selected. These receptors came from a man between 25 and 39 years old in good health.

The rearrangement joins TRBV27 to TRBJ1-3; no clear D gene. The CDR3 runs 16 residues. Germline values: CDR1 MNHEY, CDR2 SMNVEV (reference sequence). Trimming shortened V by 2 bases and J by 0 bases, and 11 bases separated the two germline ends. The CDR3 DNA follows: TGTGCCAGCAGTTTAGAAGGGCCGAGCTCTGGAAACACCATATATTTT. Protein: CASSLEGPSSGNTIYF.

J is TRBJ2-7 and V is TRBV4-3; TRBD1 agrees at 7 bases. V gave up 4 bases and J gave up 6 bases; unmatched junction bases: 6. This CDR3 is built from 13 residues. Germline CDR1 is LGHNA and CDR2 is YSLEER. The CDR3 reads CASSLTTGREQYF. CDR3 sequence (DNA): TGCGCCAGCAGCCTAACGACAGGGCGCGAGCAGTACTTC.

The rearrangement links TRBV9 to TRBJ2-1; TRBD2 agrees at 9 bases. The CDR3 sequence is 15 residues long. V gave up 0 bases and J gave up 7 bases; unmatched junction bases: 5. Germline values: CDR1 SGDLS, CDR2 YYNGEE. CDR3 nucleotide sequence: TGTGCCAGCAGCGTAGGAGTAGCGGGGGTAAATGAGCAGTTCTTC. It encodes CASSVGVAGVNEQFF.

The chain recombines TRBV19 with TRBJ2-1; D is uncertain. This CDR3 region has 14 residues. The V gene lost 3 bases and the J gene lost 5 bases, with 11 bases spanning the gap. Germline CDR1 is LNHDA and CDR2 is SQIVND (reference sequence). The CDR3 sequence: CASSIRNTNNEQFF. Here the CDR3 DNA reads TGTGCCAGTAGTATTAGAAACACCAACAATGAGCAGTTCTTC.

The J gene is TRBJ1-2, the V gene TRBV5-4; 7 positions agree with TRBD1. Losses at the gene ends were 4 bases for V and 3 bases for J; bases not matched to a gene: 6. Germline CDR1 reads SGHNT; CDR2 reads YYREEE (reference sequence). The CDR3 is made up of 14 amino acids. CDR3 sequence: CASSGPTGDYGYTF. CDR3 sequence (DNA): TGTGCCAGCAGCGGCCCCACAGGGGACTATGGCTACACCTTC. Filled out from reference TRBV5-4 and TRBJ1-2, the complete variable domain reads ETGVTQSPTHLIKTRGQQVTLRCSSQSGHNTVSWYQQALGQGPQFIFQYYREEENGRGNFPPRFSGLQFPNYSSELNVNALELDDSALYLCASSGPTGDYGYTFGSGTRLTVV.

The chain employs TRBV5-1 and TRBJ2-5; 11 bases are shared with TRBD2. The CDR3 loop spans 19 amino acids. CDR1 and CDR2 from the germline V gene are SGHRS and YFSETQ. The V segment lost 1 base and the J segment 2 bases; nucleotides outside the gene matches: 13. The chain's CDR3 is CASSLTSGSANTKQETQYF. CDR3 bases: TGCGCCAGCAGCTTGACTAGCGGGAGCGCCAATACAAAACAAGAGACCCAGTACTTC.

The rearrangement uses TRBV18 and TRBJ2-5, with D perhaps matching TRBD2 (5 bases). The CDR3 has 15 amino acids. Trimming took 5 bases from V and 4 from J, leaving 17 bases between them. Germline CDR1 is KGHSH and CDR2 is LQKENI. The CDR3 region is CASSSLVGKRETQYF. The CDR3 DNA reads TGTGCCAGCTCATCCTTGGTCGGGAAAAGAGAGACCCAGTACTTC.

The chain employs TRBV5-4 and TRBJ1-4; 7 bases are shared with TRBD1. V was pared by 0 bases and J by 8 bases, with 1 base of the junction left unmatched. Germline-derived CDR1 and CDR2 are SGHNT and YYREEE (reference sequence). CDR3 length: 13 amino acids. CDR3 amino acids: CASSLGDSEKLFF. CDR3 nucleotide sequence: TGTGCCAGCAGCTTGGGGGACAGCGAAAAACTGTTTTTT.

V and J are TRBV28 and TRBJ2-1; D might be TRBD1 (6 bases). This CDR3 comprises 12 residues. Trimming stripped 4 bases from V and 9 bases from J, with 10 bases between. In germline, CDR1 is MDHEN, CDR2 SYDVKM. The CDR3 reads CASSSQGFEQFF. CDR3 in DNA: TGTGCCAGCAGTTCCCAGGGGTTTGAGCAGTTCTTC.

The chain recombines TRBV6-1 with TRBJ2-1; unclear D gene. Trimming cost V 7 bases and J 0 bases, with 13 bases left between them. Germline CDR1 is MNHNS and CDR2 is SASEGT. CDR3 length: 15 residues. The CDR3 protein is CASTRDPSSYNEQFF. CDR3 nucleotides: TGTGCCAGCACTCGCGACCCTAGCTCCTACAATGAGCAGTTCTTC.

The chain combines TRBV29-1 with TRBJ1-1; D might be TRBD1 (5 bases). CDR3 size: 13 residues. Trimming shortened V by 3 bases and J by 5 bases, and 13 bases separated the two germline ends. Per germline, CDR1 SQVTM and CDR2 ANQGSEA. The CDR3 loop reads CSVDAGRGTEAFF. Written as DNA, the CDR3 is TGCAGCGTTGATGCAGGCCGGGGGACTGAAGCTTTCTTT. Full variable domain (rest looked up from reference TRBV29-1 and TRBJ1-1): SAVISQKPSRDICQRGTSLTIQCQVDSQVTMMFWYRQQPGQSLTLIATANQGSEATYESGFVIDKFPISRPNLTFSTLTVSNMSPEDSSIYLCSVDAGRGTEAFFGQGTRLTVV.

The rearrangement links TRBV7-6 to TRBJ2-2; D is unresolved. Germline V gene sequence: CDR1 SGHVS, CDR2 FNYEAQ. Trimming left V 8 bases short and J 7 bases short, with 14 bases between. CDR3 length: 13 residues. The CDR3: CASRLAKDGELFF. The DNA for the CDR3 is TGTGCCAGCCGACTGGCGAAGGACGGGGAGCTGTTTTTT.

The V and J genes are TRBV5-1 and TRBJ1-1, with TRBD1 matching over 9 bases. The CDR3 consists of 16 residues. Looked up from germline, CDR1 is SGHRS and CDR2 is YFSETQ. J lost 0 bases, V lost 5 bases, and 8 bases had no gene match. This CDR3 reads CASRPGTGSMNTEAFF. CDR3 in DNA: TGCGCCAGCAGACCTGGGACAGGGTCAATGAACACTGAAGCTTTCTTT.

The chain carries TRBV5-1 and TRBJ1-2; no clear D gene. The CDR3 is 13 amino acids. The V gene's germline CDR1 is SGHRS and CDR2 YFSETQ. V lost 4 bases and J 4 bases, leaving 11 bases between the germline ends. CDR3 in DNA: TGCGCCAGCAGCAACGGACTTCCCTATGGCTACACCTTC. It translates to CASSNGLPYGYTF.

The V gene is TRBV5-1, the J gene TRBJ2-7, with TRBD2 as a possible D gene (5 bases). Trimming cost V 1 base and J 3 bases, with 11 bases left between them. Germline V gene data show CDR1 as SGHRS and CDR2 as YFSETQ. The CDR3 loop spans 14 amino acids. The CDR3: CASSLYGEVYEQYF. The CDR3 coding sequence is TGCGCCAGCAGCTTGTACGGGGAAGTCTACGAGCAGTACTTC.

This clone was found once. J is TRBJ2-1 and V is TRBV9; the D gene is possibly TRBD1 (5 bases). From germline, CDR1 is SGDLS and CDR2 YYNGEE. Trimming removed 0 bases at V and 5 bases at J, with 15 bases between. This CDR3 has 16 amino acids. CDR3 in DNA: TGTGCCAGCAGCGTAGCCCCACGGACATTGGACAATGAGCAGTTCTTC. It encodes CASSVAPRTLDNEQFF.

This chain joins TRBV6-6 and TRBJ2-4, with 7 positions matching TRBD1. Looked up from germline, CDR1 is MNHNY and CDR2 is SVGAGI (reference sequence). Germline trimming cut 5 bases from V and 4 bases from J; bases unmatched to any gene: 11. CDR3 size: 16 residues. In nucleotides, the CDR3 is TGTGCCAGCAGTCCCCGGGACAGAGATTTAAAAAACATTCAGTACTTC. This translates into CASSPRDRDLKNIQYF.

The chain links TRBV5-4 to TRBJ1-1; no reliable D call. Germline V lookup: CDR1 SGHNT, CDR2 YYREEE (reference sequence). The CDR3 extends over 12 amino acids. The germline V and J ends were trimmed by 0 bases and 4 bases, with 4 bases remaining between them. The CDR3 here is CASSLAFTEAFF. CDR3 nucleotide sequence: TGTGCCAGCAGCTTGGCCTTCACTGAAGCTTTCTTT.

The chain couples TRBV5-1 to TRBJ2-2; D gene ambiguous. The length of the CDR3 is 15 residues. The germline V gene encodes CDR1 SGHRS and CDR2 YFSETQ. The V end was cut by 0 bases, the J end by 5 bases, with 11 bases between. DNA for the CDR3: TGCGCCAGCAGCTTGGGGGCAGGTTTAACCGGGGAGCTGTTTTTT. Translation: CASSLGAGLTGELFF.

Points on this clone: The sample contains more than one DNA sequence encoding this CDR3. The CDR3 region has the DNA TGCGCCAGCAGCTTGGCCGGGAAGGATACGCAGTATTTT. Residues: CASSLAGKDTQYF. The V gene is TRBV5-1, the J gene TRBJ2-3; a possible D gene is TRBD2 (5 bases). Germline CDR1 and CDR2: SGHRS and YFSETQ. The length of the CDR3 is 13 residues. Trimming pared 0 bases from V and 6 bases from J, leaving 8 bases between. The entire variable domain, with the rest obtained from reference TRBV5-1 and TRBJ2-3, is as follows: KAGVTQTPRYLIKTRGQQVTLSCSPISGHRSVSWYQQTPGQGLQFLFEYFSETQRNKGNFPGRFSGRQFSNSRSEMNVSTLELGDSALYLCASSLAGKDTQYFGPGTRLTVL.

V usage is TRBV7-9 and J usage is TRBJ1-2, with D possibly TRBD1 on 5 matching bases. CDR1 and CDR2 (germline): SEHNR, FQNEAQ (reference sequence). This CDR3 comprises 15 residues. Trimming took off 2 bases at V and 6 bases at J, with 16 bases between the two ends. CDR3 sequence (DNA): TGTGCCAGCAGCTTAAAGGGTGTGACAGTTAATGGCTACACCTTC. This codes for CASSLKGVTVNGYTF.

This CDR3 is CASSSVVGRPAHEQFF. In nucleotides, the CDR3 is TGTGCCAGCAGCTCCGTAGTAGGGAGGCCCGCACATGAGCAGTTCTTC. The chain couples TRBV5-4 to TRBJ2-1; D may be TRBD2 (6 bases). V lost 3 bases and J 8 bases, leaving 21 bases between the germline ends. The CDR3 loop spans 16 amino acids. The germline CDR1 and CDR2 sequences are SGHNT and YYREEE (reference sequence).

The chain uses TRBV7-2 and TRBJ2-7; the match to TRBD2 covers 7 bases. J was trimmed by 3 bases and V by 5 bases; bases with no gene match: 7. The CDR3 covers 14 residues. Germline loops: CDR1 SGHTA, CDR2 FQGNSA. The CDR3 nucleotides are TGTGCCAGCAGCCTCGGGACTACTTACTACGAGCAGTACTTC. Its protein is CASSLGTTYYEQYF.

The rearrangement uses TRBV7-3 and TRBJ2-1, with 7 bases fitting TRBD2. Looked up from germline, CDR1 is SGHTA and CDR2 is FQGTGA. V lost 1 base and J lost 0; bases outside the gene matches: 15. This CDR3 is built from 20 residues. The CDR3 DNA follows: TGTGCCAGCAGCTTAATCGGCCTAGCGGCAATAAAGAGCTCCTACAATGAGCAGTTCTTC. Its protein is CASSLIGLAAIKSSYNEQFF. The full variable domain, rest sourced from reference TRBV7-3 and TRBJ2-1, is GAGVSQTPSNKVTEKGKYVELRCDPISGHTALYWYRQSLGQGPEFLIYFQGTGAADDSGLPNDRFFAVRPEGSVSTLKIQRTERGDSAVYLCASSLIGLAAIKSSYNEQFFGPGTRLTVL.

The chain's CDR3 is CASSHLQGQRFEKLFF. CDR3 bases: TGTGCCAGCAGCCATCTACAGGGGCAAAGATTTGAAAAACTGTTTTTT. The rearrangement uses TRBV7-8 and TRBJ1-4, with 7 bases matching TRBD1. Germline lookup yields CDR1 SGHVS and CDR2 FQNEAQ. The CDR3 consists of 16 residues. The trim removed 5 bases at V and 7 bases at J, leaving 13 bases unmatched.

This clone has a single count. The chain uses TRBV7-9 and TRBJ2-7; tentative D call: TRBD2 (6 bases). The CDR3 loop spans 18 amino acids. The germline gives CDR1 SEHNR, CDR2 FQNEAQ (reference sequence). The V and J ends lost 5 bases and 0 bases respectively, with 23 bases between them. The CDR3 nucleotides are TGTGCCAGCAGCCTCACTGGGGGGACCATTACTAGCTCCTACGAGCAGTACTTC. Amino acid sequence: CASSLTGGTITSSYEQYF.